A selection of T cell receptor beta chains follows, all from one sample in a study of blood T cell repertoires in COVID-19. Generated by immunoSEQ multiplex PCR, the TCRdb table keeps only in-frame clones and is missing some. Of 210,000 or so clones listed, 84% are singletons. The sequencing input was peripheral blood. The source of these receptors is an elderly woman with COVID-19, enrolled during active disease. Each CDR3 is given with its conserved first and last residue. D genes are given only for firm matches. Clone size is shown for a subset of rows, as once, few, many or a class of expanded clone.

CDR3: CASGLMAGKVYEQYF
DNA: TGTGCCAGCGGACTAATGGCAGGCAAGGTGTACGAGCAGTACTTC
size: -
V: TRBV6-5
J: TRBJ2-7
D: -

CDR3: CASSYLRGSYEQYF
DNA: TGTGCCAGCAGCTACCTACGGGGGTCCTACGAGCAGTACTTC
size: -
V: TRBV3-1/TRBV3-2
J: TRBJ2-7
D: -

CDR3: CASSQVYSGGGTDTQYF
DNA: TGCGCCAGCAGCCAAGTCTATAGCGGGGGGGGCACAGATACGCAGTATTTT
size: many
V: TRBV4-1
J: TRBJ2-3
D: TRBD2

CDR3: CASSIGSGNTIYF
DNA: TGTGCCAGTAGTATCGGGTCTGGAAACACCATATATTTT
size: -
V: TRBV19
J: TRBJ1-3
D: -

CDR3: CASSPDMNTEAFF
DNA: TGTGCCAGCTCACCAGACATGAACACTGAAGCTTTCTTT
size: -
V: TRBV18
J: TRBJ1-1
D: -

CDR3: CASSSRLAGGNEQFF
DNA: TGTGCCAGCAGCTCCCGACTAGCGGGAGGGAATGAGCAGTTCTTC
size: -
V: TRBV7-3
J: TRBJ2-1
D: TRBD2

CDR3: CASSHRDRETQYF
DNA: TGTGCCAGCAGCCACAGGGACCGAGAGACCCAGTACTTC
size: -
V: TRBV5-4
J: TRBJ2-5
D: -

CDR3: CASSIAGETGELFF
DNA: TGTGCCAGTAGTATTGCGGGGGAAACCGGGGAGCTGTTTTTT
size: -
V: TRBV19
J: TRBJ2-2
D: TRBD2

CDR3: CASSTPERYSNQPQHF
DNA: TGTGCCAGTAGTACCCCGGAGAGATATAGCAATCAGCCCCAGCATTTT
size: -
V: TRBV19
J: TRBJ1-5
D: -

CDR3: CASSPQGDTGELFF
DNA: TGCGCCAGCAGCCCACAGGGAGACACCGGGGAGCTGTTTTTT
size: once
V: TRBV5-1
J: TRBJ2-2
D: -

CDR3: CASSLPPLAEAFF
DNA: TGTGCCAGCAGTTTACCCCCTCTCGCTGAAGCTTTCTTT
size: -
V: TRBV12-3/TRBV12-4
J: TRBJ1-1
D: -

CDR3: CASSPLRNTGELFF
DNA: TGTGCCAGCAGTCCCCTAAGAAACACCGGGGAGCTGTTTTTT
size: -
V: TRBV6-5
J: TRBJ2-2
D: -

CDR3: CASRPNTGGKNQPQHF
DNA: TGTGCCAGCAGACCCAATACAGGGGGCAAGAATCAGCCCCAGCATTTT
size: -
V: TRBV2
J: TRBJ1-5
D: TRBD1

CDR3: CASSLRQGRQPQHF
DNA: TGTGCCAGTAGTCTCCGACAGGGAAGGCAGCCCCAGCATTTT
size: -
V: TRBV19
J: TRBJ1-5
D: TRBD1